The rows below give T cell receptor beta chains drawn from one sample of a study of T cells in narcolepsy. The table came from immunoSEQ multiplex PCR; TCRdb's copy has only in-frame clones and leaves some out. The table includes just over 20,000 clones, 92% detected once. The sample taken for sequencing was CD45RA- memory CD4+ T cells from PBMCs. These TCRs come from a human donor with narcolepsy. Both conserved end residues are part of each CDR3. The D gene is left open where the match is weak. Clone size, where shown, is once, few, many, or a class for clones that have expanded.

CDR3 | DNA | J | size | D | V | length
CAISASGGQGRNTEAFF | TGTGCCATCAGTGCCTCGGGTGGACAGGGACGGAACACTGAAGCTTTCTTT | TRBJ1-1 | - | TRBD1 | TRBV10-3 | 17
CASSELGRGPDTEAFF | TGTGCCAGCAGTGAATTGGGCAGGGGGCCTGACACTGAAGCTTTCTTT | TRBJ1-1 | once | TRBD1 | TRBV2 | 16
CSVDVGQGRSEAFF | TGCAGCGTTGATGTTGGACAGGGGCGCTCTGAAGCTTTCTTT | TRBJ1-1 | once | TRBD1 | TRBV29-1 | 14
CASSDSGTYNEQFF | TGTGCCAGCAGTGACAGCGGGACCTACAATGAGCAGTTCTTC | TRBJ2-1 | - | TRBD2 | TRBV6-4 | 14
CASSPRGPREQYF | TGTGCCAGTAGTCCCCGGGGACCGCGAGAGCAGTACTTC | TRBJ2-7 | - | - | TRBV19 | 13
CASSLNLPTPKFRPEAFF | TGCGCCAGCAGCTTGAATCTTCCCACCCCAAAATTCAGACCTGAAGCTTTCTTT | TRBJ1-1 | once | - | TRBV5-1 | 18
CASSYGGGSGNTIYF | TGTGCCAGCAGTTACGGAGGAGGCTCTGGAAACACCATATATTTT | TRBJ1-3 | - | - | TRBV6-5 | 15
CASKAGWLSGYTF | TGTGCCAGCAAGGCTGGATGGCTTAGTGGCTACACCTTC | TRBJ1-2 | - | - | TRBV2 | 13
CASSPPSGQLTEAFF | TGTGCCAGCAGTCCTCCCTCGGGACAGCTTACTGAAGCTTTCTTT | TRBJ1-1 | - | TRBD1 | TRBV28 | 15
CASSDRFIYEQYF | TGTGCCAGCTCCGACAGGTTTATCTACGAGCAGTACTTC | TRBJ2-7 | - | - | TRBV28 | 13
CATSKQESNQPQHF | TGTGCCACCTCGAAGCAGGAATCCAATCAGCCCCAGCATTTT | TRBJ1-5 | - | - | TRBV10-3 | 14